Below are 12 T cell receptor beta chains sequenced from a single sample in a study of shared clonotypes between healthy human individuals. TCRdb's copy holds only in-frame clones and misses some; the assay was immunoSEQ multiplex PCR. The data contain 2 million to 3 million clones, about 92% of them seen just once; the ten biggest clones take up over 0.12%. The sample was naive CD4+ T cells sorted from blood. The subset is: CD45RA+ positively selected. Receptors were obtained from a man aged 18 to 35 in good health.

The gene calls are TRBV15 and TRBJ2-7; weak D call: TRBD1 (6 bases). Germline lookup yields CDR1 LNHNV and CDR2 YYDKDF (reference sequence). This CDR3 region has 14 residues. The V gene lost 0 bases and the J gene lost 3 bases, with 9 bases spanning the gap. This chain's CDR3 is CATSRDRRGYEQYF. CDR3 bases: TGTGCCACCAGCAGAGATCGCAGGGGCTACGAGCAGTACTTC.

The rearrangement uses TRBV5-1 and TRBJ2-5, with D possibly matching TRBD1 (5 bases). CDR1 is SGHRS, CDR2 YFSETQ, per germline. The CDR3 runs to 15 residues. V lost 2 bases, J lost 5 bases, and 16 bases lay in between. The CDR3 here is CASSLMGQGEETQYF. The CDR3 DNA sequence: TGCGCCAGCAGCTTAATGGGGCAGGGCGAGGAGACCCAGTACTTC.

The chain links TRBV5-1 to TRBJ1-2; D perhaps matches TRBD1 (5 bases). This CDR3 contains 18 residues. The V end was cut by 0 bases, the J end by 1 base, with 19 bases between. In germline, CDR1 is SGHRS, CDR2 YFSETQ. The CDR3 loop is CASSLDFGAGALNYGYTF. In nucleotides, the CDR3 is TGCGCCAGCAGCTTGGATTTTGGAGCTGGGGCTCTTAACTATGGCTACACCTTC.

Remarks on this clone: The same CDR3 arises from other DNA sequences in this sample as well. CDR3 in amino acids: CASSSGGDTQYF. The CDR3 DNA is TGTGCCAGCTCCTCCGGGGGGGATACGCAGTATTTT. The chain has TRBV7-9 and TRBJ2-3; 7 positions match TRBD2. V was clipped by 8 bases and J by 6 bases; unmatched bases: 5. Germline-derived CDR1 and CDR2 are SEHNR and FQNEAQ (reference sequence). The CDR3 spans 12 residues.

V gene TRBV19 combines with J gene TRBJ1-1; tentative D call: TRBD1 (5 bases). This CDR3 is built from 15 residues. Trimming stripped 3 bases from V and 1 base from J, with 12 bases between. The germline V gene has CDR1 LNHDA and CDR2 SQIVND (reference sequence). CDR3 DNA: TGTGCCAGTAGTATCGGGGCAGCGGGGAACACTGAAGCTTTCTTT. Translated: CASSIGAAGNTEAFF.

This rearrangement joins TRBV19 to TRBJ2-5, with 10 nucleotides matching TRBD1. Germline V gene lookup returns CDR1 LNHDA and CDR2 SQIVND (reference sequence). V lost 0 bases, J lost 9 bases, and 1 base stayed unmatched. The CDR3 loop spans 13 amino acids. CDR3 sequence (DNA): TGTGCCAGTAGTATAGAGACAGGGGGCCCCCAGTACTTC. Protein: CASSIETGGPQYF.

A few counts support this clone. The V call is TRBV21-1, the J call TRBJ1-5. TRBV21-1 is labeled a pseudogene. The CDR3 contains 13 residues. CDR3 sequence (DNA): TGTGCCAGCAGCGGGAAGGCTGGACAGCCCCAGCATTTT. This codes for CASSGKAGQPQHF.

The chain combines TRBV19 with TRBJ2-2; 7 bases map to TRBD2. The germline gives CDR1 LNHDA, CDR2 SQIVND (reference sequence). CDR3 length equals 15 residues. V was clipped by 4 bases and J by 1 base; unmatched bases: 3. In DNA, the CDR3 is TGTGCCAGTAGTAACCCGGGGGGGAACACCGGGGAGCTGTTTTTT. This sequence encodes CASSNPGGNTGELFF.

The rearrangement joins TRBV28 to TRBJ1-2; TRBD1 matches 7 bases. Losses at the gene ends were 6 bases for V and 4 bases for J; bases not matched to a gene: 5. This CDR3 is built from 13 residues. CDR1 and CDR2 from the germline V gene are MDHEN and SYDVKM. The CDR3: CASRPGTAYGYTF. For the CDR3, the DNA is TGTGCCAGCAGACCAGGGACAGCCTATGGCTACACCTTC.

The chain recombines TRBV7-8 with TRBJ1-2; D is possibly TRBD1 (5 bases). Per germline, CDR1 SGHVS and CDR2 FQNEAQ. V was shortened by 1 base and J by 3 bases, with 15 bases between the two germline ends. The CDR3 is 16 residues long. The CDR3 spells CASSLEAARGDYGYTF. The CDR3 DNA is TGTGCCAGCAGCTTAGAGGCAGCCAGAGGGGACTATGGCTACACCTTC.

A note on this clone: Within the sample, other DNA sequences also encode this same CDR3. The chain combines TRBV18 with TRBJ1-3; D perhaps matches TRBD1 (6 bases). The CDR3 runs to 14 residues. V dropped 3 bases and J dropped 2 bases, with 8 bases sitting between them. From germline, CDR1 is KGHSH and CDR2 LQKENI. For the CDR3, the DNA is TGTGCCAGCTCACCTCAGGGGCCTGGAAACACCATATATTTT. Its protein product is CASSPQGPGNTIYF.

The chain employs TRBV4-1 and TRBJ2-7, with a possible D match to TRBD2 (5 bases). Trimming pared 4 bases from V and 2 bases from J, leaving 15 bases between. Germline V CDR1 and CDR2: MGHRA, YSYEKL. This CDR3 is built from 15 residues. CDR3 residues: CASSPGWTGTYEQYF. DNA of the CDR3: TGCGCCAGCAGCCCCGGTTGGACTGGGACCTACGAGCAGTACTTC.